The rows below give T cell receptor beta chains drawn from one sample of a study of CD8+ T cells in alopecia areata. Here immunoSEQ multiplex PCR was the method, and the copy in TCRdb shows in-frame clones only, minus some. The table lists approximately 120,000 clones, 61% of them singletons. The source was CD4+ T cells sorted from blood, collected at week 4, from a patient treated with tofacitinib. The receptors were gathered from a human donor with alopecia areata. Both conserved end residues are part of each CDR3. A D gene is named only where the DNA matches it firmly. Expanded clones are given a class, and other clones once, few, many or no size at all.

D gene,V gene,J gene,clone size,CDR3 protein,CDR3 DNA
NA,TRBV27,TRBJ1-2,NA,CASFGRGDGYTF,TGTGCCAGCTTTGGCAGGGGCGATGGCTACACCTTC
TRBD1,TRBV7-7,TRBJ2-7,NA,CASSLTQGHEQYF,TGTGCCAGCAGCCTGACACAGGGGCACGAGCAGTACTTC
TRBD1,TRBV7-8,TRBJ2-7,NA,CASSLRVGTGGYEQYF,TGTGCCAGCAGCTTAAGGGTAGGGACAGGGGGCTACGAGCAGTACTTC
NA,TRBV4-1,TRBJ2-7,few,CASSQGDGGYEQYF,TGCGCCAGCAGCCAAGGGGACGGAGGCTACGAGCAGTACTTC
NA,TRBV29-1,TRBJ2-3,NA,CSERPGSTDTQYF,TGCAGCGAGAGGCCCGGGAGCACAGATACGCAGTATTTT
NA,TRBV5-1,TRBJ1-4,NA,CASSLGQGGEKLFF,TGCGCCAGCAGCTTGGGGCAGGGTGGCGAAAAACTGTTTTTT
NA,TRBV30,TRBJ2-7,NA,CAWTTRGPGAEQYF,TGTGCCTGGACCACACGGGGCCCAGGGGCCGAGCAGTACTTC
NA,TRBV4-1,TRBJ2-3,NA,CASSHSAGKAQYF,TGCGCCAGCAGCCACTCCGCGGGGAAGGCGCAGTATTTT
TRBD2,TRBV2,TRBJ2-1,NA,CASSELAGAYNEQFF,TGTGCCAGCAGTGAACTAGCGGGAGCCTACAATGAGCAGTTCTTC
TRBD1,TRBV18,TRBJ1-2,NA,CASSSDRALRGYTF,TGTGCCAGCTCATCAGACAGGGCGCTCAGAGGCTACACCTTC
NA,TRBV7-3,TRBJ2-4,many,CASSLGQGYIQYF,TGTGCCAGCAGCTTAGGTCAGGGTTACATTCAGTACTTC
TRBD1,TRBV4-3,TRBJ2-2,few,CASRHLDRGTGELFF,TGCGCCAGCAGACACTTGGACAGGGGGACCGGGGAGCTGTTTTTT
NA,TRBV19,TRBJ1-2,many,CASSIHVQGGDGYTF,TGTGCCAGTAGTATACACGTACAGGGAGGAGATGGCTACACCTTC
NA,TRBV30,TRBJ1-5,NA,CAWSLGVSYQPQHF,TGTGCCTGGAGTTTGGGGGTTTCCTATCAGCCCCAGCATTTT
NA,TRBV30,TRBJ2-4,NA,CAWDHAKNIQYF,TGTGCCTGGGACCACGCCAAAAACATTCAGTACTTC
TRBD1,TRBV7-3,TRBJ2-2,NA,CASSSQGALDGELFF,TGTGCCAGCAGCTCCCAGGGGGCGCTAGACGGGGAGCTGTTTTTT
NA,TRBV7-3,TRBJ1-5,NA,CAIRISPGGSQPQHF,TGTGCCATCCGAATCTCCCCAGGCGGTAGTCAGCCCCAGCATTTT
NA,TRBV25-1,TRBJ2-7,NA,CASSELVGEQYF,TGTGCCAGCAGTGAATTAGTAGGTGAACAGTACTTC
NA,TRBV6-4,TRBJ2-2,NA,CARVLGHPGTGELFF,TGTGCCAGGGTACTTGGACACCCGGGGACCGGGGAGCTGTTTTTT
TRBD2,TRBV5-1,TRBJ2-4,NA,CASSLGTSGSKNIQYF,TGCGCCAGCAGCTTAGGGACTAGCGGTTCCAAAAACATTCAGTACTTC
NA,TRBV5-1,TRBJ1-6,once,CASSLPGADSPLHF,TGCGCCAGCAGCTTGCCGGGGGCGGATTCACCCCTCCACTTT
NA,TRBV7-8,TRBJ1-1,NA,CASSLARGLNTEAFF,TGTGCCAGCAGCTTAGCGAGAGGGTTGAACACTGAAGCTTTCTTT
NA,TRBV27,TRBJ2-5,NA,CASSLSGVETQYF,TGTGCCAGCAGTTTATCAGGGGTAGAGACCCAGTACTTC
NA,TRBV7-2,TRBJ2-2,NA,CASSLSGGGGSGELFF,TGTGCCAGCAGCTTAAGTGGCGGGGGCGGTAGCGGGGAGCTGTTTTTT
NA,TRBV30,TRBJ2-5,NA,CAWSSGTPGTQYF,TGTGCCTGGAGTTCCGGGACTCCTGGGACCCAGTACTTC
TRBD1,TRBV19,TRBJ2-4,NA,CASTATGGGNIQYF,TGTGCCAGTACCGCGACAGGGGGAGGGAACATTCAGTACTTC
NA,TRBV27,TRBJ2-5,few,CASSFGRQETQYF,TGTGCCAGCAGTTTTGGCAGACAAGAGACCCAGTACTTC
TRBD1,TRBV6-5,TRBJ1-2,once,CASSPTGTYGYTF,TGTGCCAGCAGTCCGACAGGGACCTATGGCTACACCTTC
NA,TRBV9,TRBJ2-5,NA,CASSVSGGEETQYF,TGTGCCAGCAGCGTTTCCGGGGGAGAAGAGACCCAGTACTTC
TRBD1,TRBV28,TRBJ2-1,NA,CASILGGTGMHEQFF,TGTGCCAGCATCCTGGGCGGGACAGGGATGCATGAGCAGTTCTTC
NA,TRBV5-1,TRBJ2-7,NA,CASSPGPSSYEQYF,TGCGCCAGCAGCCCCGGGCCAAGCTCCTACGAGCAGTACTTC
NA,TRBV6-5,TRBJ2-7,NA,CASRGGLINEQYF,TGTGCCAGCAGGGGGGGACTGATTAACGAGCAGTACTTC
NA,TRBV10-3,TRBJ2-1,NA,CAISEVAGSSYNEQFF,TGTGCCATCAGTGAGGTAGCAGGGAGCTCCTACAATGAGCAGTTCTTC
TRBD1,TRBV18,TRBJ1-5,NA,CASSPSGGQPQHF,TGTGCCAGCTCACCATCAGGGGGACAGCCCCAGCATTTT
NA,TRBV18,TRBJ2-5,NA,CASSRGLETQYF,TGTGCCAGCTCACGGGGCCTGGAGACCCAGTACTTC
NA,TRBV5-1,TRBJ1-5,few,CASSCRTLSNQPQHF,TGCGCCAGCAGCTGTCGGACACTTAGCAATCAGCCCCAGCATTTT
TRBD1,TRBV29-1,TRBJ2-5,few,CSAKTGTGGETQYF,TGCAGCGCCAAAACCGGGACAGGGGGAGAGACCCAGTACTTC
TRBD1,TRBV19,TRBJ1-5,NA,CASSDRGQSNQPQHF,TGTGCCAGTAGTGACAGGGGGCAGAGCAATCAGCCCCAGCATTTT
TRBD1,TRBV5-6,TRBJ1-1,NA,CASSLVQGVTEAFF,TGTGCCAGCAGCTTGGTACAGGGGGTCACTGAAGCTTTCTTT
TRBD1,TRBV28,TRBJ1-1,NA,CASSSGQGVNTEAFF,TGTGCCAGCAGTTCTGGACAGGGAGTCAACACTGAAGCTTTCTTT
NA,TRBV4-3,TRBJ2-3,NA,CASSQEGSTDTQYF,TGCGCCAGCAGCCAAGAAGGGAGCACAGATACGCAGTATTTT
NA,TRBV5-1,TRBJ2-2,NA,CASTIEDPSGGELFF,TGCGCCAGCACTATTGAAGATCCCTCAGGCGGGGAGCTGTTTTTT
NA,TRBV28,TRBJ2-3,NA,CASSLGGAATDTQYF,TGTGCCAGCAGTTTGGGCGGAGCCGCCACAGATACGCAGTATTTT
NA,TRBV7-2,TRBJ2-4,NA,CASSLEWAGPNIQYF,TGTGCCAGCAGCTTAGAGTGGGCAGGGCCGAACATTCAGTACTTC
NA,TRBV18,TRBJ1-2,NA,CASSPSSGGEGGYTF,TGTGCCAGCTCACCGTCCTCTGGAGGGGAGGGTGGCTACACCTTC